Listed below are T cell receptor beta chains from one sample, sequenced in a study of shared clonotypes between healthy human individuals. Measured with immunoSEQ multiplex PCR; TCRdb has only the in-frame clones, and not every one. The sample lists around 2,000,000 clones; about 95% were seen once. The sequencing sample was made of naive CD8+ T cells sorted from blood. The receptors here all came from a man between 18 and 29 years old in good health. Both conserved end residues are part of each CDR3. A D gene is named only where the DNA matches it firmly. Not every row has a clone size; where given, it reads once, few, many or a size class.

D: TRBD2
J: TRBJ2-7
V: TRBV10-2
size: -
CDR3: CASTQTSGALYEQYF
DNA: TGCGCCAGCACCCAAACTAGCGGGGCGCTCTACGAGCAGTACTTC

D: -
J: TRBJ2-1
V: TRBV7-2
size: -
CDR3: CASSGSYNEQFF
DNA: TGTGCCAGCAGTGGTTCCTACAATGAGCAGTTCTTC

D: -
J: TRBJ2-5
V: TRBV10-3
size: -
CDR3: CAIGYQETQYF
DNA: TGTGCCATCGGGTACCAAGAGACCCAGTACTTC

D: -
J: TRBJ1-2
V: TRBV27
size: -
CDR3: CASSLIGGVNYGYTF
DNA: TGTGCCAGCAGTTTAATTGGGGGAGTCAACTATGGCTACACCTTC

D: -
J: TRBJ2-7
V: TRBV2
size: -
CDR3: CASSATENQGEQYF
DNA: TGTGCCAGCAGTGCAACGGAGAACCAGGGCGAGCAGTACTTC

D: -
J: TRBJ2-7
V: TRBV7-2
size: -
CDR3: CASGFRHEQYF
DNA: TGTGCCAGCGGTTTCCGACACGAGCAGTACTTC

D: -
J: TRBJ2-7
V: TRBV10-3
size: once
CDR3: CAISESDSYEQYF
DNA: TGTGCCATCAGTGAGTCGGACTCCTACGAGCAGTACTTC

D: -
J: TRBJ1-3
V: TRBV28
size: -
CDR3: CASSLDWASSGNTIYF
DNA: TGTGCCAGCAGTTTAGATTGGGCGTCTTCTGGAAACACCATATATTTT

D: -
J: TRBJ2-7
V: TRBV7-3
size: -
CDR3: CASSGQGSEQYF
DNA: TGTGCCAGCAGCGGCCAGGGATCCGAGCAGTACTTC

D: -
J: TRBJ2-7
V: TRBV10-3
size: -
CDR3: CASAPKMNEQYF
DNA: TGTGCCAGTGCTCCCAAAATGAACGAGCAGTACTTC

D: TRBD1
J: TRBJ1-1
V: TRBV29-1
size: -
CDR3: CSVQWGTGGMNTEAFF
DNA: TGCAGCGTTCAGTGGGGGACAGGGGGCATGAACACTGAAGCTTTCTTT

D: -
J: TRBJ2-7
V: TRBV14
size: -
CDR3: CASSQGAIYEQYF
DNA: TGTGCCAGCAGCCAAGGTGCGATCTACGAGCAGTACTTC

D: TRBD1
J: TRBJ2-2
V: TRBV19
size: -
CDR3: CASSSGTGSPGELFF
DNA: TGTGCCAGTAGCTCCGGGACAGGATCTCCCGGGGAGCTGTTTTTT

D: -
J: TRBJ1-4
V: TRBV2
size: -
CDR3: CASSESGMSEKLFF
DNA: TGTGCCAGCAGTGAATCTGGGATGAGCGAAAAACTGTTTTTT

D: TRBD1
J: TRBJ2-7
V: TRBV5-1
size: -
CDR3: CASSLGQGSYEQYF
DNA: TGCGCCAGCAGCCTGGGACAGGGGTCCTACGAGCAGTACTTC

D: -
J: TRBJ2-5
V: TRBV5-1
size: -
CDR3: CASSLWQGETQYF
DNA: TGCGCCAGCAGCTTGTGGCAGGGGGAGACCCAGTACTTC

D: TRBD2
J: TRBJ2-5
V: TRBV27
size: -
CDR3: CASSLSSGGWQETQYF
DNA: TGTGCCAGCAGTTTATCGAGCGGGGGTTGGCAAGAGACCCAGTACTTC

D: TRBD1
J: TRBJ1-5
V: TRBV10-2
size: -
CDR3: CASSEQGARQPQHF
DNA: TGCGCCAGCAGTGAACAGGGGGCACGACAGCCCCAGCATTTT

D: -
J: TRBJ2-5
V: TRBV6-1
size: -
CDR3: CAIHGQEGYQETQYF
DNA: TGTGCCATCCACGGACAGGAGGGGTACCAAGAGACCCAGTACTTC

D: TRBD1
J: TRBJ2-7
V: TRBV28
size: -
CDR3: CASSPIDEDRGIPYEQYF
DNA: TGTGCCAGCAGTCCGATCGACGAGGACAGGGGCATCCCCTACGAGCAGTACTTC

D: -
J: TRBJ2-3
V: TRBV6-5
size: -
CDR3: CASTYRGGTDTQYF
DNA: TGTGCCAGTACCTATCGCGGGGGCACAGATACGCAGTATTTT

D: -
J: TRBJ2-3
V: TRBV7-9
size: -
CDR3: CASSSPAGLDPDTQYF
DNA: TGTGCCAGCAGCTCCCCCGCAGGGTTGGACCCAGATACGCAGTATTTT

D: -
J: TRBJ1-2
V: TRBV19
size: -
CDR3: CASSPTLGFYGYTF
DNA: TGTGCCAGTAGCCCAACCCTCGGGTTTTATGGCTACACCTTC

D: -
J: TRBJ2-5
V: TRBV2
size: once
CDR3: CASSEGGAPSEETQYF
DNA: TGTGCCAGCAGTGAAGGGGGGGCTCCTTCCGAGGAGACCCAGTACTTC

D: TRBD1
J: TRBJ2-7
V: TRBV4-2
size: -
CDR3: CASSQNDRATYEQYF
DNA: TGTGCCAGCAGCCAAAATGACAGGGCGACCTACGAGCAGTACTTC

D: -
J: TRBJ1-6
V: TRBV28
size: -
CDR3: CASSGSPRSDPPLHF
DNA: TGTGCCAGCAGTGGGAGCCCTCGTTCGGATCCACCCCTCCACTTT

D: -
J: TRBJ2-7
V: TRBV9
size: -
CDR3: CASSPRQSLGDLEQYF
DNA: TGTGCCAGCAGCCCCAGGCAGAGTTTGGGGGATCTCGAGCAGTACTTC

D: -
J: TRBJ1-5
V: TRBV27
size: -
CDR3: CASSLSWGANNQPQHF
DNA: TGTGCCAGCAGTTTATCGTGGGGGGCCAACAATCAGCCCCAGCATTTT

D: -
J: TRBJ2-5
V: TRBV28
size: -
CDR3: CASSLSNEETQYF
DNA: TGTGCCAGCAGTTTGTCGAACGAAGAGACCCAGTACTTC

D: -
J: TRBJ1-1
V: TRBV21-1
size: -
CDR3: CASSPEEGWSVNTEAFF
DNA: TGTGCCAGCAGCCCCGAGGAGGGATGGTCTGTGAACACTGAAGCTTTCTTT

D: -
J: TRBJ2-1
V: TRBV5-8
size: -
CDR3: CASSLVGRTVDDNEQFF
DNA: TGTGCCAGCAGCCTGGTGGGTCGGACAGTTGATGACAATGAGCAGTTCTTC

D: TRBD2
J: TRBJ2-1
V: TRBV19
size: -
CDR3: CASNAGGPGLYNEQFF
DNA: TGTGCCAGTAACGCGGGGGGGCCGGGACTCTACAATGAGCAGTTCTTC

D: -
J: TRBJ1-3
V: TRBV7-9
size: -
CDR3: CASSLVEGNTIYF
DNA: TGTGCCAGCAGCTTAGTGGAAGGAAACACCATATATTTT

D: -
J: TRBJ1-2
V: TRBV4-1
size: -
CDR3: CASSQDTGDYGYTF
DNA: TGCGCCAGCAGCCAAGATACGGGGGACTATGGCTACACCTTC

D: -
J: TRBJ2-1
V: TRBV27
size: few
CDR3: CASSLSRNEQFF
DNA: TGTGCCAGCAGTTTATCGCGGAATGAGCAGTTCTTC

D: TRBD1
J: TRBJ1-4
V: TRBV9
size: once
CDR3: CASSGDRGPNEKLFF
DNA: TGTGCCAGCAGCGGAGACAGGGGGCCCAATGAAAAACTGTTTTTT

D: -
J: TRBJ2-7
V: TRBV10-2
size: -
CDR3: CASSEGRPLEQYF
DNA: TGCGCCAGCAGTGAAGGAAGACCCCTGGAGCAGTACTTC

D: -
J: TRBJ1-1
V: TRBV4-3
size: -
CDR3: CASSPRYEGFRQTEAFF
DNA: TGCGCCAGCAGCCCCCGTTACGAGGGATTCCGCCAGACTGAAGCTTTCTTT

D: TRBD1
J: TRBJ1-2
V: TRBV29-1
size: -
CDR3: CSAPTGLTNYGYTF
DNA: TGCAGCGCCCCGACAGGGCTAACTAACTATGGCTACACCTTC

D: -
J: TRBJ2-7
V: TRBV9
size: -
CDR3: CASSVGLVGYEQYF
DNA: TGTGCCAGCAGCGTAGGGCTAGTCGGGTACGAGCAGTACTTC

D: TRBD2
J: TRBJ2-4
V: TRBV7-9
size: -
CDR3: CASSREGEGTKNIQYF
DNA: TGTGCCAGCAGCCGAGAAGGGGAGGGAACCAAAAACATTCAGTACTTC

D: -
J: TRBJ1-6
V: TRBV6-1
size: -
CDR3: CASSEGSPGNYNSPLHF
DNA: TGTGCCAGCAGTGAAGGTTCCCCCGGAAACTATAATTCACCCCTCCACTTT

D: -
J: TRBJ2-1
V: TRBV4-1
size: -
CDR3: CASSQTDTLQNEQFF
DNA: TGCGCCAGCAGCCAGACGGACACCCTACAAAATGAGCAGTTCTTC

D: TRBD1
J: TRBJ1-1
V: TRBV7-9
size: -
CDR3: CASTPKDRGEAFF
DNA: TGTGCCAGCACCCCAAAGGACAGGGGAGAAGCTTTCTTT

D: TRBD1
J: TRBJ2-7
V: TRBV6-5
size: -
CDR3: CASSYSWTGYEQYF
DNA: TGTGCCAGCAGTTACTCATGGACAGGTTACGAGCAGTACTTC

D: -
J: TRBJ1-2
V: TRBV11-3
size: once
CDR3: CASSLFFYGYTF
DNA: TGTGCCAGCAGCTTATTTTTCTATGGCTACACCTTC

D: -
J: TRBJ1-2
V: TRBV10-3
size: -
CDR3: CAISEGENYGYTF
DNA: TGTGCCATCAGTGAGGGAGAGAACTATGGCTACACCTTC

D: -
J: TRBJ2-7
V: TRBV5-1
size: -
CDR3: CASSASRDTFSYEQYF
DNA: TGCGCCAGCAGCGCGTCCCGGGACACATTCTCCTACGAGCAGTACTTC

D: TRBD2
J: TRBJ2-3
V: TRBV7-9
size: -
CDR3: CASSLRGVSTDTQYF
DNA: TGTGCCAGCAGTCTCCGGGGGGTTAGCACAGATACGCAGTATTTT

D: -
J: TRBJ2-5
V: TRBV7-8
size: once
CDR3: CASSTEGTQYF
DNA: TGTGCCAGCAGCACAGAGGGGACCCAGTACTTC

D: -
J: TRBJ2-7
V: TRBV5-4
size: -
CDR3: CASSLAIRPDEQYF
DNA: TGTGCCAGCAGCTTGGCCATTCGTCCAGACGAGCAGTACTTC

D: TRBD1
J: TRBJ1-5
V: TRBV7-8
size: -
CDR3: CASSGTGDQPQHF
DNA: TGTGCCAGCAGCGGAACAGGGGACCAGCCCCAGCATTTT

D: TRBD1
J: TRBJ1-1
V: TRBV4-1
size: -
CDR3: CASSLLLVGTATEAFF
DNA: TGCGCCAGCAGCCTTCTCCTGGTCGGGACAGCCACTGAAGCTTTCTTT

D: TRBD1
J: TRBJ2-7
V: TRBV15
size: -
CDR3: CATGPPGQGYEQYF
DNA: TGTGCCACCGGTCCCCCGGGACAGGGCTACGAGCAGTACTTC

D: -
J: TRBJ1-1
V: TRBV28
size: -
CDR3: CASSFVDTEAFF
DNA: TGTGCCAGCAGTTTTGTCGACACTGAAGCTTTCTTT

D: TRBD2
J: TRBJ2-1
V: TRBV18
size: -
CDR3: CASHGTSGYNEQFF
DNA: TGTGCCAGCCACGGGACTAGCGGATACAATGAGCAGTTCTTC

D: -
J: TRBJ1-1
V: TRBV7-2
size: once
CDR3: CASSSFYFIGPARDTEAFF
DNA: TGTGCCAGCAGTTCCTTTTATTTTATCGGACCAGCTCGTGACACTGAAGCTTTCTTT

D: -
J: TRBJ2-3
V: TRBV11-2
size: -
CDR3: CASSLAETSTDTQYF
DNA: TGTGCCAGCAGCTTAGCTGAGACTAGCACAGATACGCAGTATTTT

D: -
J: TRBJ2-2
V: TRBV30
size: -
CDR3: CAWSVGDTWNTGELFF
DNA: TGTGCCTGGAGTGTAGGGGACACATGGAACACCGGGGAGCTGTTTTTT

D: -
J: TRBJ2-5
V: TRBV13
size: -
CDR3: CASSLSRGKETQYF
DNA: TGTGCCAGCAGCTTAAGCAGGGGCAAAGAGACCCAGTACTTC